The 27 T cell receptor beta chains listed next were all sequenced from one sample in a study of blood T cell repertoires in COVID-19. TCRdb's table, derived via immunoSEQ multiplex PCR, lists solely in-frame clones and lacks some. The sample contains about 140,000 clones, about 90% of which appear only once. Sequencing was performed on peripheral blood. Receptor source: a woman of 80 years or more with acute or convalescent COVID-19.

V and J are TRBV18 and TRBJ2-1; TRBD1 matches 8 bases. Germline CDR1 KGHSH, CDR2 LQKENI. V trimming: 8 bases; J trimming: 1 base; junction bases outside the gene matches: 4. The CDR3 runs 14 residues. For the CDR3, the DNA is TGTGCCAGCAAGACAGGGGAGTCCTACAATGAGCAGTTCTTC. Protein sequence: CASKTGESYNEQFF.

This sequence joins TRBV10-1 and TRBJ2-2; TRBD2 agrees at 8 bases. The CDR3 sequence is 16 residues long. V shed 4 bases and J 1 base; nucleotides not matched to a gene: 5. The V gene's germline CDR1 is WNHNN and CDR2 SYGVQD (reference sequence). The CDR3 sequence is CASSVTSGKNTGELFF. The CDR3 bases are TGCGCCAGCAGTGTTACTAGCGGAAAGAACACCGGGGAGCTGTTTTTT.

This chain uses TRBV3-1 (or the pseudogene TRBV3-2) with TRBJ1-2, with D possibly matching TRBD1 (5 bases). V was trimmed by 0 bases and J by 7 bases, leaving 21 bases between them. This CDR3 spans 17 amino acids. In germline, CDR1 is LGHDT, CDR2 YNNKEL (reference sequence). The CDR3 region has the DNA TGTGCCAGCAGCCAAGATGTTAGAGGGACCGGGGAGGGTGGCTACACCTTC. Protein: CASSQDVRGTGEGGYTF.

The CDR3 protein is CASSYVEDQPQHF. The CDR3 DNA reads as TGTGCCAGCAGTTACGTGGAGGATCAGCCCCAGCATTTT. The chain carries TRBV6-2 or TRBV6-3 and TRBJ1-5; no reliable D call. The length of the CDR3 is 13 residues. The germline gives CDR1 MNHEY, CDR2 SVGEGT. The V end was cut by 2 bases, the J end by 5 bases, with 7 bases between.

The chain couples TRBV6-5 to TRBJ2-5; 9 bases line up with TRBD1. Germline V gene lookup returns CDR1 MNHEY and CDR2 SVGAGI. Unmatched junction bases numbered 13, after V lost 11 bases and J lost 6 bases. This CDR3 comprises 14 residues. Here the CDR3 DNA reads TGTGCCGGCCAGACCCAACAGGGGGCGAAGACCCAGTACTTC. Its protein is CAGQTQQGAKTQYF.

This chain joins TRBV15 and TRBJ1-2, with D maybe TRBD1 (6 bases). The CDR3 sequence is 14 residues long. V lost 0 bases and J 11 bases, leaving 16 bases between the germline ends. Germline CDR1 and CDR2: LNHNV and YYDKDF (reference sequence). Written as DNA, the CDR3 is TGTGCCACCAGCAGAGATTTCCGGGACACCGATTACACCTTC. It is translated as CATSRDFRDTDYTF.

This clone was observed once. The chain recombines TRBV5-1 with TRBJ1-1; 7 nucleotides align to TRBD1. J was trimmed by 1 base and V by 4 bases; bases with no gene match: 7. CDR1 SGHRS and CDR2 YFSETQ come from the germline V gene. The CDR3 runs to 15 residues. The CDR3: CASSRSDRTNTEAFF. CDR3 DNA sequence: TGCGCCAGCAGCAGATCGGACAGGACGAACACTGAAGCTTTCTTT.

The V and J genes are TRBV6-7 and TRBJ2-1; TRBD2 aligns across 12 bases. TRBV6-7 has ORF status, its function being uncertain. The CDR3 has 15 residues. V lost 5 bases, J lost 10 bases, and 9 bases stayed unmatched. CDR3 amino acids: CASSPRTSGVWEQFF. The DNA for the CDR3 is TGTGCCAGCAGTCCCAGGACTAGCGGGGTTTGGGAGCAGTTCTTC.

This clone occurred once. This chain joins TRBV7-9 and TRBJ1-5; possibly TRBD1 for D (5 bases). Germline values: CDR1 SEHNR, CDR2 FQNEAQ (reference sequence). V lost 1 base and J lost 2, with 15 bases in between. The CDR3 is 17 residues long. The CDR3 spells CASSLDPGRRGNQPQHF. Here the CDR3 DNA reads TGTGCCAGCAGCTTAGATCCAGGGCGTAGGGGCAATCAGCCCCAGCATTTT.

This clone was counted a few times. V gene TRBV6-5 combines with J gene TRBJ1-1, with TRBD1 identical over 9 bases. The CDR3 loop spans 13 amino acids. The germline V gene encodes CDR1 MNHEY and CDR2 SVGAGI. Losses at the gene ends were 5 bases for V and 6 bases for J; bases not matched to a gene: 4. The CDR3 loop is CASSLTGGPEAFF. DNA of the CDR3: TGTGCCAGCAGTCTTACAGGGGGCCCTGAAGCTTTCTTT.

Regarding this clone: The sample has other DNA sequences that encode this CDR3 too. The J gene is TRBJ1-2, the V gene TRBV12-3 or TRBV12-4, with 7 bases identical to TRBD1. The CDR3 length is 13 residues. Trimming took 5 bases from V and 0 from J; bases not matched to a gene: 0. CDR3 sequence (DNA): TGTGCCAGCAGTGGGACAGCTAACTATGGCTACACCTTC. Its translation is CASSGTANYGYTF.

The V gene is TRBV4-2, the J gene TRBJ2-5; 8 bases map to TRBD2. CDR3 length: 13 amino acids. Looked up from germline, CDR1 is LGHNA and CDR2 is YNFKEQ. Trimming removed 1 base from V and 5 bases from J; junction bases left unmatched: 0. CDR3 sequence (DNA): TGTGCCAGCAGCCAAGGACTAGCGGAGACCCAGTACTTC. Translated: CASSQGLAETQYF.

J is TRBJ1-2 and V is TRBV7-2; 9 nucleotides match TRBD1. Per germline, CDR1 SGHTA and CDR2 FQGNSA. V shed 6 bases, J shed 4 bases, and the junction held 12 bases outside the gene matches. The CDR3 is made up of 16 amino acids. CDR3 coding DNA: TGTGCCAGCAGTTCATTCCGTAGGGGACAGGGCTATGGCTACACCTTC. Residues: CASSSFRRGQGYGYTF. The full variable domain, in which reference TRBV7-2 and TRBJ1-2 provide the parts outside the CDR3, is GAGVSQSPSNKVTEKGKDVELRCDPISGHTALYWYRQSLGQGLEFLIYFQGNSAPDKSGLPSDRFSAERTGGSVSTLTIQRTQQEDSAVYLCASSSFRRGQGYGYTFGSGTRLTVV.

The CDR3 DNA sequence: TGTGCCAGTAGTTGGGCTAGCACAGATACGCAGTATTTT. The encoded protein is CASSWASTDTQYF. This chain connects TRBV19 to TRBJ2-3; D uncertain. V lost 5 bases and J lost 0, with 6 bases in between. Germline CDR1 and CDR2: LNHDA and SQIVND (reference sequence). This CDR3 contains 13 residues.

J is TRBJ2-1 and V is TRBV7-2, with D possibly being TRBD1 (6 bases). V lost 5 bases, J lost 6 bases, and 11 bases lay in between. The length of the CDR3 is 13 residues. CDR1 SGHTA and CDR2 FQGNSA come from the germline V gene. In DNA, the CDR3 is TGTGCCAGCAGCACACAAGGGGGCAATGAGCAGTTCTTC. Its translation is CASSTQGGNEQFF.

The chain recombines TRBV30 with TRBJ2-2; D gene unclear. The V gene lost 4 bases and the J gene lost 0 bases, with 15 bases spanning the gap. The CDR3 loop spans 16 amino acids. Germline values: CDR1 GTSNPN, CDR2 SVGIG (reference sequence). The CDR3 bases are TGTGCCTGGAAGAACCCACAAACCGCGAACACCGGGGAGCTGTTTTTT. Its translation is CAWKNPQTANTGELFF.

The V gene is TRBV5-1, the J gene TRBJ1-2; 8 nucleotides align to TRBD1. CDR1 SGHRS and CDR2 YFSETQ come from the germline V gene. The V segment lost 4 bases and the J segment 3 bases; nucleotides outside the gene matches: 5. This CDR3 has 14 residues. The CDR3 DNA reads as TGCGCCAGCAGCCCGACAGGGGCAGACTATGGCTACACCTTC. It is translated as CASSPTGADYGYTF.

As for this clone: This likely traces to a read error, being one base from a far larger clone. Additional DNA sequences in this sample encode the identical CDR3. V and J are TRBV6-5 and TRBJ1-2; D is perhaps TRBD1 (5 bases). Germline CDR1 reads MNHEY; CDR2 reads SVGAGI. This CDR3 is 15 amino acids long. The CDR3 loop reads CATSYSGGGTYGYTF. Here the CDR3 DNA reads TGTGCCACCAGTTACTCGGGGGGGGGTACCTATGGCTACACCTTC.

V and J are TRBV9 and TRBJ1-2; 7 bases are a match to TRBD1. V was pared by 0 bases and J by 4 bases, with 6 bases of the junction left unmatched. The CDR3 covers 15 residues. In germline, CDR1 is SGDLS, CDR2 YYNGEE. CDR3 sequence: CASSVAVGGGYGYTF. The CDR3 region has the DNA TGTGCCAGCAGCGTAGCGGTAGGGGGCGGCTATGGCTACACCTTC.

The count of this clone is one. V gene TRBV5-1 combines with J gene TRBJ2-5; 9 bases match TRBD1. Germline V gene data show CDR1 as SGHRS and CDR2 as YFSETQ. The CDR3 is 14 residues long. The junction had 5 bases not matched to a gene; V was cut back by 4 bases and J by 4 bases. CDR3 DNA: TGCGCCAGCAGCCCTTTGACAGGGGGAGAGACCCAGTACTTC. This encodes CASSPLTGGETQYF.

V is TRBV11-2 and J is TRBJ1-2; TRBD1 matches at 9 bases. Per germline, CDR1 SGHAT and CDR2 FQNNGV. V gave up 5 bases and J gave up 7 bases; unmatched junction bases: 8. The CDR3 consists of 14 residues. This chain's CDR3 is CASSPPGQGGGYTF. The CDR3 nucleotides read TGTGCCAGCAGCCCCCCGGGACAGGGTGGTGGCTACACCTTC.

The chain couples TRBV20-1 to TRBJ1-2, with TRBD1 as a possible D gene (6 bases). The germline gives CDR1 DFQATT, CDR2 SNEGSKA (reference sequence). The CDR3 totals 15 residues. Trimming removed 3 bases from V and 3 bases from J, with 17 bases in between. CDR3 sequence reads: CSASDPGGRHYGYTF. In nucleotides, the CDR3 is TGCAGTGCTAGTGATCCCGGGGGGCGTCACTATGGCTACACCTTC.

The chain couples TRBV20-1 to TRBJ1-1; D is uncertain. Germline lookup yields CDR1 DFQATT and CDR2 SNEGSKA (reference sequence). CDR3 length equals 11 residues. V lost 3 bases and J 4 bases, leaving 6 bases between the germline ends. For the CDR3, the DNA is TGCAGTGCTAGGGAGGGCACTGAAGCTTTCTTT. Residues: CSAREGTEAFF.

This rearrangement joins TRBV10-3 to TRBJ2-7; 12 bases fit TRBD1. This CDR3 has 15 residues. Per the germline V gene, CDR1 is ENHRY and CDR2 is SYGVKD. V was pared by 6 bases and J by 6 bases, with 9 bases of the junction left unmatched. CDR3 bases: TGTGCCATCAGGAAGCGGGGACAGGGGGCGCTCGAGCAGTACTTC. Translation: CAIRKRGQGALEQYF.

This clone was detected only a few times. The chain joins TRBV19 to TRBJ1-5, with 7 nucleotides matching TRBD1. This CDR3 region has 15 residues. Germline values: CDR1 LNHDA, CDR2 SQIVND (reference sequence). V lost 5 bases, J lost 4 bases, and 8 bases stayed unmatched. Here the CDR3 reads CASSPRDRGNQPQHF. The CDR3 DNA sequence: TGTGCCAGTAGTCCCCGGGACAGAGGAAATCAGCCCCAGCATTTT.

The chain uses TRBV21-1 and TRBJ1-1; the D call of TRBD1 is as the table states it, not checked on the DNA. TRBV21-1 is deemed a pseudogene. The CDR3 has 16 residues. CDR3: CASSPLPGTGIAEAFF. In DNA, the CDR3 is TGTGCCAGCAGCCCTCTTCCCGGGACAGGGATTGCTGAAGCTTTCTTT.

The rearrangement joins TRBV5-6 to TRBJ1-5; 9 bases are shared with TRBD1. This CDR3 spans 16 amino acids. The J segment lost 4 bases and the V segment lost 4 bases, leaving 9 bases of the junction unmatched. Germline values: CDR1 SGHDT, CDR2 YYEEEE. The DNA of the CDR3 is TGTGCCAGCAGCAGGCGGGGACAGGGTCAAAATCAGCCCCAGCATTTT. Amino acid sequence: CASSRRGQGQNQPQHF.